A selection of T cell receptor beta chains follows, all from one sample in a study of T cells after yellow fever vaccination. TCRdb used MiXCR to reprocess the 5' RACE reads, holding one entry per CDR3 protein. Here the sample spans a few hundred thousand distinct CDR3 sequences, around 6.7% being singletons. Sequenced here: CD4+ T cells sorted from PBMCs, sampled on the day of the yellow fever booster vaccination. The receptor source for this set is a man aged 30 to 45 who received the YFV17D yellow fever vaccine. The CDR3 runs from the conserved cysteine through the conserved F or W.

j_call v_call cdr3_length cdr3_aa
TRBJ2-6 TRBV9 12 CASSVVKGVLTF
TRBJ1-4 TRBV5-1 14 CASSPGGTHEKLFF
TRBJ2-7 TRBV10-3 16 CAISDDAGGNGYEQYF
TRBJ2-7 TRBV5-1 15 CASSLDRAGSYEQYF
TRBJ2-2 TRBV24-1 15 CATSDTGSGAGELFF
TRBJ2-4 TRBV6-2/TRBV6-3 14 CASSYTGLENIQYF
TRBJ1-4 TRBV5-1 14 CASTTGRENEKLFF
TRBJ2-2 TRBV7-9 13 CASSRTGSGELFF
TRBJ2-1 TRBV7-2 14 CASSLGGTGNEQFF
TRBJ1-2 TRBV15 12 CATSRSAYGYTF
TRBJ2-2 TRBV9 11 CASSVTGELFF
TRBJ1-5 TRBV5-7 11 CASSSNQPQHF
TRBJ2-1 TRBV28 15 CASNDRADSYNEQFF
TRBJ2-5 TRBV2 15 CASSEASGRGMTQYF
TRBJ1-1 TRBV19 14 CASSMVGMNTEAFF
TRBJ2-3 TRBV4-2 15 CASSQADRVADTQYF
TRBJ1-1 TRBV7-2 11 CASSKNTEAFF
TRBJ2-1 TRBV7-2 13 CASSLDPSFEQFF
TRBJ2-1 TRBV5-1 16 CASSLDTSGTFPEQFF
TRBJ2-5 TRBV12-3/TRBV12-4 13 CASSPTGTETQYF
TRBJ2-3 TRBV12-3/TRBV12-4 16 CASSPGLAAGTDTQYF
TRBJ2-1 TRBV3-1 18 CASSGSPIRRPSYNEQFF
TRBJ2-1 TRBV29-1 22 CSAYRGTGKFSTQREDLHEQFF
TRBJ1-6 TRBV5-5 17 CASSSISGGSYNSPLHF
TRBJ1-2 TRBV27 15 CASSLNGAGPYGYTF
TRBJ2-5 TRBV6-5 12 CASSKGLETQYF
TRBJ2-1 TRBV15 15 CATRRAGPASNEQFF
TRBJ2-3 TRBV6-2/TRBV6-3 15 CASHPSGRVSDTQYF
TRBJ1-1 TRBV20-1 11 CSAARGTEAFF
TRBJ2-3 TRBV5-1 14 CASSLFMGTDTQYF
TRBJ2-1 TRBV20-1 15 CSARAVGLAKGEQFF
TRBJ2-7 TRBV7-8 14 CASSFGTTGREQYF
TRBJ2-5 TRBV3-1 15 CASSHGRAGVETQYF
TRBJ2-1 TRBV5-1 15 CASSSGTSAHNEQFF
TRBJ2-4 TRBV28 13 CASSAPGGNIQYF
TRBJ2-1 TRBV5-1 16 CASSLGWGAGGDEQFF
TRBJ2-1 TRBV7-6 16 CASSRPPSGRANEQFF
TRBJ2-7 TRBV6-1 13 CASRVARNYEQYF
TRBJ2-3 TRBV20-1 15 CSASGGSRGTDTQYF
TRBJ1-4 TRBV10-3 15 CAISGGGTANEKLFF
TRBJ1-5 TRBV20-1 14 CSAPGGQPNQPQHF
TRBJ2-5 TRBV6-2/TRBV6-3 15 CATSGQGAREETQYF
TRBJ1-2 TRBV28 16 CASSLMQPGQGEGYTF
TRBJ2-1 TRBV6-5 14 CASSYLDRDNEQFF
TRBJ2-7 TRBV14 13 CASSRTGFNEQYF
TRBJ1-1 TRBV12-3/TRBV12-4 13 CASSFWEDGEAFF
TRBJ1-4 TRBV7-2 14 CASSLGQSPLGLFF
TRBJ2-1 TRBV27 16 CASSRSRTGRHNEQFF
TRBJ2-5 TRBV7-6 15 CASSLGAGIRETQYF
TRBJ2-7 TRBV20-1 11 CSASVVYEQYF
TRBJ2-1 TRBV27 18 CASSFGGQGLSSYNEQFF
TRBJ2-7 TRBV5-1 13 CASSLGQGAEQYF
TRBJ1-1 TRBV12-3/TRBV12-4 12 CASSQPTGPRFF
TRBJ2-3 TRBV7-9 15 CASSFGTGAADTQYF
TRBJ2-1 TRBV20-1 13 CSASKRLADEQFF
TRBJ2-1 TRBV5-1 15 CASSLVSGRGDEQFF
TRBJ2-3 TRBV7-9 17 CASSPGSHPGFPDTQYF
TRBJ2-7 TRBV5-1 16 CASSLAPTGAFYEQYF
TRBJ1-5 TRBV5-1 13 CASSVDTDQPQHF
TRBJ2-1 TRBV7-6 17 CASSLAPGTSGYNEQFF